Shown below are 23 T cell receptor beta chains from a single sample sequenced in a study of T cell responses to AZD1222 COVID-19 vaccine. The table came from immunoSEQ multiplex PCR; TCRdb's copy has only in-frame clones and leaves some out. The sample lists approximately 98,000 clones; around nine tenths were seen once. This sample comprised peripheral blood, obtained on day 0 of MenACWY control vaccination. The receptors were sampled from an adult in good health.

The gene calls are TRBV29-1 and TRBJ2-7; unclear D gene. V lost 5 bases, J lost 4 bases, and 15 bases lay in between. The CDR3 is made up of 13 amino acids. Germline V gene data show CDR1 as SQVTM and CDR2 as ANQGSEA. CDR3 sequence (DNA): TGCAGCGTTACAGTGCCGGTTTCGTACGAGCAGTACTTC. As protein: CSVTVPVSYEQYF.

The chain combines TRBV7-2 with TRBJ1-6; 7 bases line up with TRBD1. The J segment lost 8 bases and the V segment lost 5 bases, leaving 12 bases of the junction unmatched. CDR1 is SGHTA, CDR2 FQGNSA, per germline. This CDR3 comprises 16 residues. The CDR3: CASSLGGRGTYSPLHF. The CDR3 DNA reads TGTGCCAGCAGCCTTGGGGGCAGGGGGACGTATTCACCCCTCCACTTT.

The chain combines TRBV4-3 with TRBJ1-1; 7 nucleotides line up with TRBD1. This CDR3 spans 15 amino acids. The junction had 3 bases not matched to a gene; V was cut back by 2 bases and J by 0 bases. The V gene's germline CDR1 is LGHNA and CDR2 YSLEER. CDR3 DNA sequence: TGCGCCAGCAGCCAACTGGGGACAGTGAACACTGAAGCTTTCTTT. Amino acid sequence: CASSQLGTVNTEAFF.

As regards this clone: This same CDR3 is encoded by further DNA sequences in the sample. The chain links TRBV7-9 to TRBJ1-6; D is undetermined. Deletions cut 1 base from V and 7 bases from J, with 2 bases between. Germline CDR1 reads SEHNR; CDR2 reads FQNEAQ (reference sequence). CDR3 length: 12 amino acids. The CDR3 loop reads CASSLGNSPLHF. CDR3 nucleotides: TGTGCCAGCAGCTTAGGCAATTCACCCCTCCACTTT.

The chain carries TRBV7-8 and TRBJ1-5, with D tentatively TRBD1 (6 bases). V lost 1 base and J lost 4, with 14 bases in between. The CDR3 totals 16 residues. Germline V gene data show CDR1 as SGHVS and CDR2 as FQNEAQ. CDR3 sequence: CASSLGTALANQPQHF. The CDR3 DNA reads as TGTGCCAGCAGCTTAGGGACAGCTCTAGCAAATCAGCCCCAGCATTTT.

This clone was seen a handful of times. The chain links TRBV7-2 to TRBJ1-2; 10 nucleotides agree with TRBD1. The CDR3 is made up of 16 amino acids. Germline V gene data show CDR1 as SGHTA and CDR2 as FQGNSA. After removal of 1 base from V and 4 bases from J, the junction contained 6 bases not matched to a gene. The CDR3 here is CASSLGPTGGIYGYTF. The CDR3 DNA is TGTGCCAGCAGCTTAGGGCCGACAGGGGGCATCTATGGCTACACCTTC.

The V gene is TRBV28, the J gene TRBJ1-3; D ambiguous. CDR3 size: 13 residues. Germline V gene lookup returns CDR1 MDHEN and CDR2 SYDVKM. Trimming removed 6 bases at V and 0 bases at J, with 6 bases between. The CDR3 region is CASRPSSGNTIYF. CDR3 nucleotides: TGTGCCAGCAGACCCTCCTCTGGAAACACCATATATTTT.

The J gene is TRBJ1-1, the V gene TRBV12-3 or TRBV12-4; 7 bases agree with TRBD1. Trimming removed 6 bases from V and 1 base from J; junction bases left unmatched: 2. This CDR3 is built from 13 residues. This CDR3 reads CASRGQPNTEAFF. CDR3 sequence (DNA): TGTGCCAGCAGGGGACAGCCGAACACTGAAGCTTTCTTT.

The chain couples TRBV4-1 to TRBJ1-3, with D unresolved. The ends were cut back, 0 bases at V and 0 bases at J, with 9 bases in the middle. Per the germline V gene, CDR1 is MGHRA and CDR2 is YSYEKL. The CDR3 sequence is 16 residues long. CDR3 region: CASSQDPLNSGNTIYF. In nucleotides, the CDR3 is TGCGCCAGCAGCCAAGATCCACTGAACTCTGGAAACACCATATATTTT.

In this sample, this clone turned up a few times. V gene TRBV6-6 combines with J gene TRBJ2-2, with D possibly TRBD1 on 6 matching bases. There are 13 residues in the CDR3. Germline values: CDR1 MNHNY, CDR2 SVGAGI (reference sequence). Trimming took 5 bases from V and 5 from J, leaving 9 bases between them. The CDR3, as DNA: TGTGCCAGCAGTCCACAGGGAACCGGGGAGCTGTTTTTT. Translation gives CASSPQGTGELFF.

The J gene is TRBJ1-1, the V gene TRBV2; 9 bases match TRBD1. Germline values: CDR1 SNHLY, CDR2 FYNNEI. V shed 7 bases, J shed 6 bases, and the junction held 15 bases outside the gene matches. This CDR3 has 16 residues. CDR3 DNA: TGTGCCAGCACTGATCAAAATCCGGGACAGGGAGCTGAAGCTTTCTTT. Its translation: CASTDQNPGQGAEAFF. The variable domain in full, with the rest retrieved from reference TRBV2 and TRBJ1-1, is EPEVTQTPSHQVTQMGQEVILRCVPISNHLYFYWYRQILGQKVEFLVSFYNNEISEKSEIFDDQFSVERPDGSNFTLKIRSTKLEDSAMYFCASTDQNPGQGAEAFFGQGTRLTVV.

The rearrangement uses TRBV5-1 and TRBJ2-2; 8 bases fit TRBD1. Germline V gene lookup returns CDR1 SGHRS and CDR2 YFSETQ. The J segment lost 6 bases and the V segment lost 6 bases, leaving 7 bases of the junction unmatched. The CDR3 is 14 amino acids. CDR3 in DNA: TGCGCCAGCAAGCAGGGCAGGGGGCCCGGGGAGCTGTTTTTT. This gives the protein CASKQGRGPGELFF.

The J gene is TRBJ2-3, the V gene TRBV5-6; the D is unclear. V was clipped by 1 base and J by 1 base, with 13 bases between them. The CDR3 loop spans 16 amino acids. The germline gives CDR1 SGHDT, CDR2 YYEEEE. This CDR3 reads CASSLLAKMGTDTQYF. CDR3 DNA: TGTGCCAGCAGCTTGTTGGCTAAGATGGGCACAGATACGCAGTATTTT.

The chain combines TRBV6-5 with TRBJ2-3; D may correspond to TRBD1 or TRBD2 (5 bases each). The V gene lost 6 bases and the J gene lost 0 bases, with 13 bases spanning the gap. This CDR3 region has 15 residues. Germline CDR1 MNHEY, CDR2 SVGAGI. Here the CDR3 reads CASSPGTASTDTQYF. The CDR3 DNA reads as TGTGCCAGCAGCCCCGGGACCGCTAGCACAGATACGCAGTATTTT.

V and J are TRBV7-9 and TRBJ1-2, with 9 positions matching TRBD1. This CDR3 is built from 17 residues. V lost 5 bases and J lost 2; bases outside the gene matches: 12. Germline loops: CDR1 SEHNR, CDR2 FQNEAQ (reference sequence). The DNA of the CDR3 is TGTGCCAGCAGCCGGTCGGGGACAGGGTCTAGGAACTATGGCTACACCTTC. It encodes CASSRSGTGSRNYGYTF.

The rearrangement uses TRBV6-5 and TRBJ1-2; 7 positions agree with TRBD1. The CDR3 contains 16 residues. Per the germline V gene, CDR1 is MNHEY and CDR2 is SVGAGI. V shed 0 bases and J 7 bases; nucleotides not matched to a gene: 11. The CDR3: CASSYSNQGDVGGYTF. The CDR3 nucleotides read TGTGCCAGCAGTTACTCGAACCAGGGGGACGTCGGTGGCTACACCTTC.

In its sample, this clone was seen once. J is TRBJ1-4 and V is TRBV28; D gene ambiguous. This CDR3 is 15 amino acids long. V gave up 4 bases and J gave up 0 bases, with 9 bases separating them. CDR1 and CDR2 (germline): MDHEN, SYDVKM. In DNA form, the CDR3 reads TGTGCCAGCAGTTCACCGACGGCAACTAATGAAAAACTGTTTTTT. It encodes CASSSPTATNEKLFF.

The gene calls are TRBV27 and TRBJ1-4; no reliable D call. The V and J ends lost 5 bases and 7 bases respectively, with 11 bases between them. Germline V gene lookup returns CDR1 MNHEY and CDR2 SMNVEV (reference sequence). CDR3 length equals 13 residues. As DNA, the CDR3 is TGTGCCAGCAGTCTCTCTTCTCGTGAAAAACTGTTTTTT. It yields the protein CASSLSSREKLFF.

Here the CDR3 DNA reads TGTGCCAGCGCGGGATTCTACAATGAGCAGTTCTTC. Protein product: CASAGFYNEQFF. The rearrangement joins TRBV27 to TRBJ2-1, with D possibly matching TRBD2 (6 bases). V dropped 8 bases and J dropped 3 bases, with 8 bases sitting between them. In germline, CDR1 is MNHEY, CDR2 SMNVEV (reference sequence). The length of the CDR3 is 12 residues.

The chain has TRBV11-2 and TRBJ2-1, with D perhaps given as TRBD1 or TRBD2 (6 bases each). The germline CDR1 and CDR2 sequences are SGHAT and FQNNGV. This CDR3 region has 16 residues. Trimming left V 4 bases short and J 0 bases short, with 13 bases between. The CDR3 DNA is TGTGCCAGCAGCTCACACGGGGGCCCCTCCTACAATGAGCAGTTCTTC. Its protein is CASSSHGGPSYNEQFF. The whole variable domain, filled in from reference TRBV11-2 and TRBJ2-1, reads EAGVAQSPRYKIIEKRQSVAFWCNPISGHATLYWYQQILGQGPKLLIQFQNNGVVDDSQLPKDRFSAERLKGVDSTLKIQPAKLEDSAVYLCASSSHGGPSYNEQFFGPGTRLTVL.

CDR3 nucleotides: TGTGCCAGCAGGTACAGAGGAAACACCATATATTTT. It translates to CASRYRGNTIYF. The chain links TRBV6-5 to TRBJ1-3; no reliable D call. Germline V gene data show CDR1 as MNHEY and CDR2 as SVGAGI. CDR3 length: 12 amino acids. With 6 bases removed from V and 4 bases from J, the gap between germline ends came to 7 bases.

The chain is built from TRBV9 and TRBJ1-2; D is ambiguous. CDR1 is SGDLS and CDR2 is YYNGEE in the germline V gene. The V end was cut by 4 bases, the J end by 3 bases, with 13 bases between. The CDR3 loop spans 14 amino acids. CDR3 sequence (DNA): TGTGCCAGCAGCCTCCGACCGCTCCACTATGGCTACACCTTC. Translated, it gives CASSLRPLHYGYTF. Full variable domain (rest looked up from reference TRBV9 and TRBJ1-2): DSGVTQTPKHLITATGQRVTLRCSPRSGDLSVYWYQQSLDQGLQFLIQYYNGEERAKGNILERFSAQQFPDLHSELNLSSLELGDSALYFCASSLRPLHYGYTFGSGTRLTVV.

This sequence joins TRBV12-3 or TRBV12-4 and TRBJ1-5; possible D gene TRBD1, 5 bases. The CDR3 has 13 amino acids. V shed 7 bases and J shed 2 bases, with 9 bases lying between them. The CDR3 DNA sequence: TGTGCCAGCACCTGGGGGGGCAATCAGCCCCAGCATTTT. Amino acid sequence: CASTWGGNQPQHF.